This T cell receptor beta chain is drawn from a study of cytomegalovirus exposure and HLA in healthy donors. Study findings and constraints: Certain sequence variants were highly shared and formed a cluster, and this cluster was likely a sequencing artifact.

Germline V gene lookup returns CDR1 SGDLS and CDR2 YYNGEE. V gave up 3 bases and J gave up 4 bases; unmatched junction bases: 4. The CDR3 loop spans 14 amino acids. A multiplex PCR was run with 60 Vbeta primers and 13 Jbeta primers. The table came from immunoSEQ multiplex PCR; TCRdb's copy has only in-frame clones and leaves some out. In the table there are over 70,000 clones, 75% to 85% of which are singletons. Note on this clone: Its antigen is still unknown.

This sequence was found in a middle-aged man in good health and CMV-seropositive. Sequencing was done on a sample of PBMCs. The chain joins TRBV9 to TRBJ2-1; 7 bases map to TRBD2. The CDR3 sequence: CASSGDYRYNEQFF. The DNA of the CDR3 is TGTGCCAGCAGCGGGGACTACCGTTACAATGAGCAGTTCTTC.